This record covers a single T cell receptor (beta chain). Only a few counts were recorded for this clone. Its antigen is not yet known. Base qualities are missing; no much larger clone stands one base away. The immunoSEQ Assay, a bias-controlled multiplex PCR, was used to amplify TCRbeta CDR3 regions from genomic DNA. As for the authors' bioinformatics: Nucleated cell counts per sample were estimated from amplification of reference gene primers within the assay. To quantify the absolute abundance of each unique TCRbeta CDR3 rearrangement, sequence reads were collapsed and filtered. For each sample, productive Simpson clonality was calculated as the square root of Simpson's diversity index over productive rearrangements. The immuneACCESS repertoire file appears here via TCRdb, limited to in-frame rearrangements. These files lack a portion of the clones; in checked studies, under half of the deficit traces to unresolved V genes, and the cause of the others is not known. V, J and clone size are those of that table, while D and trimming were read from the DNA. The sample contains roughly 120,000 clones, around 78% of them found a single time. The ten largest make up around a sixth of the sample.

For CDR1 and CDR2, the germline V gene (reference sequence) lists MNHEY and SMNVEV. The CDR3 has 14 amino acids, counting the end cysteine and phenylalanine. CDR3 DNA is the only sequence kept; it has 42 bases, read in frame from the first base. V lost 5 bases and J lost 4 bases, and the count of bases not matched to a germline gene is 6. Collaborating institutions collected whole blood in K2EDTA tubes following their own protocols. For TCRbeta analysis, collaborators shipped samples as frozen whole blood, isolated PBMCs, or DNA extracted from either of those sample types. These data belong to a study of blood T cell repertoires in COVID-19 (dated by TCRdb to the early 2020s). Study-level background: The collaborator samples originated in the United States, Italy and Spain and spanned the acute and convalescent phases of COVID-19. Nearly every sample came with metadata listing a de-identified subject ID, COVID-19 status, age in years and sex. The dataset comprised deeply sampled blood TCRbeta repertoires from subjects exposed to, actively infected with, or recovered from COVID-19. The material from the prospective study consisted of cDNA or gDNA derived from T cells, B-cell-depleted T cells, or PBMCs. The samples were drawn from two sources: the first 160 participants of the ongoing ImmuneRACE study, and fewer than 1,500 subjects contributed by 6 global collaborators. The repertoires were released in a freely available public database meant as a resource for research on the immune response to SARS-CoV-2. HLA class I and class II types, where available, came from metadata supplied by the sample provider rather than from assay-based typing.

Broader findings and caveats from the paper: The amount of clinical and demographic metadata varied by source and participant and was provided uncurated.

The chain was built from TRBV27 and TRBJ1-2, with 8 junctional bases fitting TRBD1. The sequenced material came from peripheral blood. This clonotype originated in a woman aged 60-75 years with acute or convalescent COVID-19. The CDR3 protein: CASSPQGGSYGYTF. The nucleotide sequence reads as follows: TGTGCCAGCAGTCCACAGGGGGGGAGCTATGGCTACACCTTC.